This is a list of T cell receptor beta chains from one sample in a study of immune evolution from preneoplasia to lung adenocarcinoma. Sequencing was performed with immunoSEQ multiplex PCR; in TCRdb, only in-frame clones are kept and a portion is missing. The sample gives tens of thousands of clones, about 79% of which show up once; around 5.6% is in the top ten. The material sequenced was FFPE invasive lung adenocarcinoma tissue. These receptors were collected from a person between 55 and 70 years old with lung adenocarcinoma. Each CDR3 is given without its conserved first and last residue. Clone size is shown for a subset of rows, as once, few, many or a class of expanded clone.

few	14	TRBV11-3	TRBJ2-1	ASSLGYSTSLGEQF
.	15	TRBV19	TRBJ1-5	ASSASGTGLLGQPQH
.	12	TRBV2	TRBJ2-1	ATQPGGYVNEQF
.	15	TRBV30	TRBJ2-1	AWSTPRASGRNNEQF
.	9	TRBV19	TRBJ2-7	ATEQAYEQY
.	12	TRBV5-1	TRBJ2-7	ASSLLTSGYEQY
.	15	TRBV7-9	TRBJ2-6	ASSLGRALAGANVLT
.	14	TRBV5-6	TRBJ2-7	ASSLKLRPSSYEQY
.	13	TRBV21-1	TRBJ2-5	ASSKVSGDGETQY
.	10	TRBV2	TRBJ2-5	ASRTTGGTQY
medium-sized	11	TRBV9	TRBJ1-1	ASSVVPYTEAF
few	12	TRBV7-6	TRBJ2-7	ASSQTASGDEQY
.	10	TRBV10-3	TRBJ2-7	AISGRDREQY
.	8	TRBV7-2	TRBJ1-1	ASSLIEAF
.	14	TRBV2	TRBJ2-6	ASRKTGSTGANVLT
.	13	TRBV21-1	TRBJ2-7	ASSVYRQNAEEQY
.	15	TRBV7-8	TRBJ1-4	ASSSRGQGRDDEKLF
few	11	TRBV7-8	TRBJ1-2	ASSLSGDYGYT
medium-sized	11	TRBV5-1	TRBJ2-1	ASRSGDYNEQF
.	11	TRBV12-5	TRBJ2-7	ASGLGTSGGVA
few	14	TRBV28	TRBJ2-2	ASSTRGLIVSGELF
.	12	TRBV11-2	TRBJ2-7	ASTPGTGVNEQY
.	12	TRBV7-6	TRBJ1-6	ASSSEGANSPLH
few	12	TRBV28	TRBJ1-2	ASRTGTGGWGYT
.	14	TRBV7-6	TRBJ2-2	ASSKYGQGAPGELF
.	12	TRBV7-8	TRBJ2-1	ASSYSGRAQGQF
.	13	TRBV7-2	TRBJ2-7	ASTPRAGGLYEQY
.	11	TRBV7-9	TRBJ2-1	ASSPGTTTEQF
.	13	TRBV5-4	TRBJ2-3	ASSLDQRITDTQY
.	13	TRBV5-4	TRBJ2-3	AIRTSGNGADTQY
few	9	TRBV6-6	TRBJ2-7	ASRMEGEQY
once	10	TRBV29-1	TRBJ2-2	SVPSYTGELF
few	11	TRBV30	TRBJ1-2	AGRAGLNYGYT
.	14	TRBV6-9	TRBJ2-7	ASRRPGTSSSYEQY
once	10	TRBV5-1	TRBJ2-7	ASSNQGVEQY
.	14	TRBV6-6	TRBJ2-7	ASSSTSGSVTSEQY
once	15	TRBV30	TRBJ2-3	AWSAGGRIGGADTQY
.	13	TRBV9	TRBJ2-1	ASSSRDRGVDEQF
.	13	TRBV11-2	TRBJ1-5	ASSPRTGGDQPQH
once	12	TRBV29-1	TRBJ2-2	SVPVQRAPGELF
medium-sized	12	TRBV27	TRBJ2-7	ASTPRGVSGEQY
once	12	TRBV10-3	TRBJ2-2	ASTGTQNTGELF
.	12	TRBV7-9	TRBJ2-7	ASSPEGSYREQY
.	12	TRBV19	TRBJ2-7	ASSIEDGGGEQY
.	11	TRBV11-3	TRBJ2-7	ASSFGQSYEQY
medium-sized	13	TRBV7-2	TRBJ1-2	ASSLGLGGAYGYT
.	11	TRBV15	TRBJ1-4	ASSGQVNEKLF
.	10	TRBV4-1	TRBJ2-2	ASSFRGGELF
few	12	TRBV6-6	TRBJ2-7	ASRLGQGTYEQY
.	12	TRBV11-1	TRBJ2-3	ASSLQGGEDTQY
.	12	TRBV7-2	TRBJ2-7	ASTGLAGWGEQY
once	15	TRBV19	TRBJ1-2	ASRNTRLARANYGYT
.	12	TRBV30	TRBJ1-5	AWSGDTENQPQH